This entry lists 11 T cell receptor beta chains sequenced from one sample in a study of radiotherapy plus CTLA-4 blockade in lung cancer. Assay: immunoSEQ multiplex PCR; the TCRdb copy retains only in-frame clones and omits some. The data hold 40,000 or so clones, with around 79% observed a single time. The specimen comprised peripheral blood, sampled from a patient treated with radiotherapy plus ipilimumab. These TCRs come from a human donor with non-small cell lung cancer who had stable disease on radiotherapy plus ipilimumab.

This chain joins TRBV4-2 and TRBJ1-2; D might be TRBD1 (5 bases). Germline V gene lookup returns CDR1 LGHNA and CDR2 YNFKEQ. Trimming took off 0 bases at V and 8 bases at J, with 19 bases between the two ends. The CDR3 is made up of 16 amino acids. DNA of the CDR3: TGTGCCAGCAGCCAAGATCTCCGGGGCCAAGCAAGGGGCTACACCTTC. It translates to CASSQDLRGQARGYTF.

The V gene is TRBV7-2, the J gene TRBJ2-5, with 13 bases identical to TRBD2. V lost 4 bases to trimming and J lost 2 bases; unmatched junction nucleotides: 4. This CDR3 comprises 16 residues. In germline, CDR1 is SGHTA, CDR2 FQGNSA. The CDR3 coding sequence is TGTGCCAGCAGCTCCAGGACTAGCGGGGGACAAGAGACCCAGTACTTC. Translating gives CASSSRTSGGQETQYF.

The CDR3 sequence is CASSQGFFGRTGGRYGYTF. CDR3 nucleotide sequence: TGCGCCAGCAGCCAAGGTTTCTTTGGTAGGACAGGGGGCCGGTATGGCTACACCTTC. V usage is TRBV4-1 and J usage is TRBJ1-2; TRBD1 agrees at 11 bases. This CDR3 is 19 amino acids long. Germline values: CDR1 MGHRA, CDR2 YSYEKL. V was clipped by 1 base and J by 5 bases; unmatched bases: 15.

The genes are TRBV5-4 and TRBJ1-1; D gene ambiguous. V was shortened by 4 bases and J by 0 bases, with 19 bases between the two germline ends. There are 17 residues in the CDR3. Per germline, CDR1 SGHNT and CDR2 YYREEE (reference sequence). The DNA of the CDR3 is TGTGCCAGCAGCCCTGAACCCATCGGGCAGATGAACACTGAAGCTTTCTTT. Translating it yields CASSPEPIGQMNTEAFF.

The chain joins TRBV7-2 to TRBJ1-2; D ambiguous. V dropped 5 bases and J dropped 8 bases, with 18 bases sitting between them. In germline, CDR1 is SGHTA, CDR2 FQGNSA. This CDR3 is built from 14 residues. For the CDR3, the DNA is TGTGCCAGCAGCCCCAGAATGACCCCCGGGGGCTACACCTTC. The encoded protein is CASSPRMTPGGYTF.

The chain joins TRBV4-1 to TRBJ2-4, with D possibly TRBD2 on 6 matching bases. V lost 0 bases and J lost 8, with 8 bases in between. The V gene's germline CDR1 is MGHRA and CDR2 YSYEKL. This CDR3 has 13 amino acids. CDR3 residues: CASSQDVADIQYF. In DNA, the CDR3 is TGCGCCAGCAGCCAAGACGTAGCGGACATTCAGTACTTC.

V usage is TRBV6-4 and J usage is TRBJ2-2, with unresolved D. The V and J ends lost 5 bases and 2 bases respectively, with 9 bases between them. CDR1 is MRHNA, CDR2 SNTAGT, per germline. CDR3 length: 14 amino acids. The CDR3 spells CASSQNTNTGELFF. In DNA form, the CDR3 reads TGTGCCAGCAGTCAGAATACTAACACCGGGGAGCTGTTTTTT.

This clone has only a few counts. The gene calls are TRBV5-1 and TRBJ2-5; 12 positions agree with TRBD2. Germline lookup yields CDR1 SGHRS and CDR2 YFSETQ. The CDR3 covers 16 residues. V dropped 3 bases and J dropped 5; count of bases not matched to a gene: 8. The CDR3 reads CASSSFGLAGLETQYF. CDR3 coding DNA: TGCGCCAGCAGCTCCTTCGGACTAGCGGGGTTGGAGACCCAGTACTTC. The variable domain in full, with the rest retrieved from reference TRBV5-1 and TRBJ2-5, is KAGVTQTPRYLIKTRGQQVTLSCSPISGHRSVSWYQQTPGQGLQFLFEYFSETQRNKGNFPGRFSGRQFSNSRSEMNVSTLELGDSALYLCASSSFGLAGLETQYFGPGTRLLVL.

The CDR3 DNA reads TGTGCCAGTAGTCCCGGACAGGGGGCTCAGCCCCAGCATTTT. Protein product: CASSPGQGAQPQHF. The chain recombines TRBV19 with TRBJ1-5, with 11 bases that match TRBD1. The CDR3 totals 14 residues. V lost 5 bases, J lost 6 bases, and 3 bases stayed unmatched. CDR1 LNHDA and CDR2 SQIVND come from the germline V gene (reference sequence).

The rearrangement joins TRBV29-1 to TRBJ1-1, with D possibly matching TRBD1 (5 bases). V lost 4 bases, J lost 10 bases, and 10 bases lay in between. The CDR3 totals 10 residues. The V gene's germline CDR1 is SQVTM and CDR2 ANQGSEA. The CDR3 nucleotides are TGCAGCGTTGGAGGGGAGGGAGCTTTCTTT. This encodes CSVGGEGAFF.

This clone was detected a few times. The DNA for the CDR3 is TGCGCCAGCAGCTCCATAGCGGGGGGGCCCAACGAGCAGTACTTC. This gives the protein CASSSIAGGPNEQYF. V usage is TRBV5-1 and J usage is TRBJ2-7; TRBD2 agrees at 11 bases. CDR3 size: 15 residues. V dropped 3 bases and J dropped 5; count of bases not matched to a gene: 7. Germline loops: CDR1 SGHRS, CDR2 YFSETQ. Drawing the rest from reference TRBV5-1 and TRBJ2-7, the complete variable domain is KAGVTQTPRYLIKTRGQQVTLSCSPISGHRSVSWYQQTPGQGLQFLFEYFSETQRNKGNFPGRFSGRQFSNSRSEMNVSTLELGDSALYLCASSSIAGGPNEQYFGPGTRLTVT.